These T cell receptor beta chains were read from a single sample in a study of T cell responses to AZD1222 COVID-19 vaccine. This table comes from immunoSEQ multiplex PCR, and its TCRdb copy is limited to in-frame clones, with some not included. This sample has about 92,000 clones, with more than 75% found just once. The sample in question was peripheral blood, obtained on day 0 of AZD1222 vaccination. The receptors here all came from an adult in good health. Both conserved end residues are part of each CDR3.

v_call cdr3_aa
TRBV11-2 CASSLGRAGGAYEQYF
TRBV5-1 CASSLQGSDGYTF
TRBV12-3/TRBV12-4 CASRLGETQYF
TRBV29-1 CSVEPTSDNEQFF
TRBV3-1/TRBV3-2 CASSQDHGAGQPQHF
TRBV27 CASSFRREGRNEQFF
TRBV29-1 CSVGKLAVPSTDTQYF
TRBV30 CAWRDRLDQPQHF
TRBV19 CASTQGQTHYGYTF
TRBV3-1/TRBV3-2 CASSQGSTSYEQYF
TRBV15 CATSMGLNTEAFF
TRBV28 CASRTGGEDGYTF
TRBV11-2 CASSLGTYNEQFF
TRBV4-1 CASSQGGAGWSDTQYF
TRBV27 CASSFSRGRNQPQHF
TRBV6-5 CASGRELNSPLHF
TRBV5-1 CASSPQLAGYTGELFF
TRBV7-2 CASSLAGTSTDTQYF
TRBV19 CASSTVQTGIQETQYF
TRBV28 CASSYQGRWTEDGGYTF
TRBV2 CASSDPNTEAFF
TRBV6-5 CASSLTTGTGELFF
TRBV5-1 CASSLSVRRRQGGQDTGELFF
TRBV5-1 CASRENTGSQPQHF
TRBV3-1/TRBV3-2 CASSRLGRDTEAFF
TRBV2 CASSEGLAEKLFF
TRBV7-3 CASSPRTGKNTEAFF
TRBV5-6 CASSGTGGNYGYTF
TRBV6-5 CATDEAAVYGYTF
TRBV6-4 CASRQGNQPQHF
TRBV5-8 CASSLWQGTQETQYF
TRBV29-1 CSAGLDEQYF
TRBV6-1 CASSDRGEPANSPLHF
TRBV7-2 CASSLDQGPYYEQYF
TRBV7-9 CASSLLTGNTIYF
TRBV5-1 CASSLASGIPSEQYF
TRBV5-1 CASSLVPGTVAAYEQYF
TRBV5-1 CASSLQGSLNSPLHF
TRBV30 CAWSAGGSSPLHF
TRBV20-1 CSLFRTDTQYF
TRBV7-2 CASSFQRGSSYEQYF
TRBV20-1 CSASSGDEQYF
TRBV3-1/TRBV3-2 CASSQGGTGAYGYTF
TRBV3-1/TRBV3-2 CASSQSSGVLSTGELFF
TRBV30 CAWTLLGATNEKLFF
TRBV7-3 CASSKLAEDTDTQYF
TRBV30 CASSQRGDLEAFF
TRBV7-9 CASSLPDQPQHF
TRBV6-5 CASRPFAVGDEQYF
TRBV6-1 CASSEQGGSEYEQYF
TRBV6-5 CASTPQGTDTEAFF
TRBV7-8 CASSHDGQAAFF
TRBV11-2 CASSLDAGVNSPLHF
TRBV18 CASSGSQGVNEQYF
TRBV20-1 CSASIPGQGSEAFF
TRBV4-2 CASRETGAYEQYF
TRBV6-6 CASSGLLAREQFF